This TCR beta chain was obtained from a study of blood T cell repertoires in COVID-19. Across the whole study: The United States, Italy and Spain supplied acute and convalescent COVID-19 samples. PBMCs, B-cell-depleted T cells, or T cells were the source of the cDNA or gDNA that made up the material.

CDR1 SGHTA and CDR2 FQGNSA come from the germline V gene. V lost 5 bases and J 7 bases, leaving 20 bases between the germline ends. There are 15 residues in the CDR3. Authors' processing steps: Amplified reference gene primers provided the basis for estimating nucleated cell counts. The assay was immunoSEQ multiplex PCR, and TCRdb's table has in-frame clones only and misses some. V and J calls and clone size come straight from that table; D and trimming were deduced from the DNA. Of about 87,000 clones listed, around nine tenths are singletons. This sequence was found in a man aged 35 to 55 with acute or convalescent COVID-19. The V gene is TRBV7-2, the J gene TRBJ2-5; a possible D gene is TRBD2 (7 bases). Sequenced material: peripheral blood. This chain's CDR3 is CASSRDLGGGGTQYF. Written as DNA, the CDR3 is TGTGCCAGCAGCCGTGATTTGGGGGGCGGGGGGACCCAGTACTTC.